This T cell receptor (beta chain) was obtained from a study of T cell responses to AZD1222 COVID-19 vaccine. General study points: Of spike-specific TCRs, nearly half reportedly target regions left unmutated in variants.

A note on this clone: As yet, its antigen is unknown.

Here immunoSEQ multiplex PCR was the method, and the copy in TCRdb shows in-frame clones only, minus some. This table has 100,000 or so clones, about 91% appearing once. V was clipped by 5 bases and J by 6 bases; unmatched bases: 15. Germline CDR1 is SGHVS and CDR2 is FQNEAQ. The CDR3 extends over 18 amino acids. Sequenced here: peripheral blood, sampled 28 days after the second AZD1222 dose. J is TRBJ2-2 and V is TRBV7-8; 10 bases are a match to TRBD2. This clonotype was obtained from an adult who received the AZD1222 COVID-19 vaccine. The chain's CDR3 is CASSPPRTKRGGPGELFF. CDR3 nucleotide sequence: TGTGCCAGCAGCCCTCCCCGGACTAAGCGGGGGGGCCCCGGGGAGCTGTTTTTT.